The following is a T cell receptor beta chain sequence with its context. Its specificity is unknown. At one boundary the junction diverges from the germline segment, which might be a read error. The data are from a study of tumor-infiltrating lymphocytes in primary liver carcinoma. Whole-study context: Ages ranged from 30 to 69, with HCC or mixed HCC-cholangiocarcinoma. Among the tumors, stages were T1-T3 N0M0 and sizes roughly 4.2 to 11 cm. Samples had roughly 3.65 to 7.13 million productive TCRbeta reads, comparable between tissue types.

General observations from the study: When set against blood, tumors had a significantly higher top-250-clone fraction (p = 0.039).

The tissue used was unsorted bulk material of about 19-30 mg. RNA and DNA were co-extracted from it with the AllPrep DNA/RNA mini kit. CDR1 and CDR2 (germline): SGHNT, YYREEE (reference sequence). The CDR3 extends over 18 amino acids. Constant-region priming of about 500 ng total RNA yielded TCR beta cDNA. TCR beta libraries came from three nested multiplex PCR rounds using slightly modified ARM-PCR. TRBV1-TRBV30 forward primers paired with a C-beta reverse primer were used in the first two PCR rounds, which ran roughly 10 cycles each. MiXCR, applied by TCRdb to the multiplex PCR reads, yields one record per CDR3 protein. The data show about 120,000 distinct CDR3 sequences, with approximately 68% seen just once and more than 7% held by the top ten.

The sequenced material came from tumor-adjacent normal liver tissue. The receptor comes from a woman aged 55-70 years with primary liver carcinoma and hepatitis B virus infection. The rearrangement uses TRBV5-4 and TRBJ2-1; 10 nucleotides align to TRBD2. The CDR3 is CASSLSSIAGGKGNEQSF. The CDR3, as DNA: TGTGCCAGCAGCCTCAGTAGCATAGCGGGAGGTAAGGGGAATGAGCAGTCCTTC.